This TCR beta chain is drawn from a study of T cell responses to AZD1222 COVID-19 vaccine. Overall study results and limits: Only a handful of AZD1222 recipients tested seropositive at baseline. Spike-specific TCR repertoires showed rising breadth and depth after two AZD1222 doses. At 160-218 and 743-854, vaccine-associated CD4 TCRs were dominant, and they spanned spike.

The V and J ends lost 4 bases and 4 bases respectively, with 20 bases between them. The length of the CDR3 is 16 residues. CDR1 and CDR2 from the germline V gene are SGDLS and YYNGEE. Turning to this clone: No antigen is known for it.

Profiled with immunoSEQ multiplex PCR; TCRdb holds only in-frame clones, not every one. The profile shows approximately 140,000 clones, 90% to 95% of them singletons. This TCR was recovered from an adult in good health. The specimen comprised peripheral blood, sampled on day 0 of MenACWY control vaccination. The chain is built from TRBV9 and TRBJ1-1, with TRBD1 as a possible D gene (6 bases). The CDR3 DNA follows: TGTGCCAGCAGCTCACCGTCGGGGGCGGGGGGCACTGAAGCTTTCTTT. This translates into CASSSPSGAGGTEAFF. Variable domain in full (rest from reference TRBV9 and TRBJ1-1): DSGVTQTPKHLITATGQRVTLRCSPRSGDLSVYWYQQSLDQGLQFLIQYYNGEERAKGNILERFSAQQFPDLHSELNLSSLELGDSALYFCASSSPSGAGGTEAFFGQGTRLTVV.